Listed here are 10 T cell receptor beta chains from one sample, sequenced in a study of CD4+ T cells in melanoma. Repertoires were generated with immunoSEQ multiplex PCR, while TCRdb's copy carries only in-frame clones and drops some. The data show over 10,000 clones, roughly 80% seen once. Source material: cells from a culture (not recorded whether cultured in vitro). The receptors derive from a human donor with melanoma.

The chain combines TRBV19 with TRBJ2-3; 12 bases are shared with TRBD2. This CDR3 is built from 15 residues. The V gene's germline CDR1 is LNHDA and CDR2 SQIVND (reference sequence). V shed 6 bases, J shed 3 bases, and the junction held 4 bases outside the gene matches. The CDR3 sequence is CASRRTSGVTDTQYF. CDR3 DNA sequence: TGTGCCAGTAGGAGGACTAGCGGGGTGACAGATACGCAGTATTTT.

The genes are TRBV19 and TRBJ2-5; D may match TRBD1 or TRBD2 (5 bases each). Germline CDR1 reads LNHDA; CDR2 reads SQIVND (reference sequence). The CDR3 length is 14 residues. Trimming removed 6 bases from V and 3 bases from J, with 14 bases in between. CDR3 bases: TGTGCCAGTAGGCTACCCGGGACGGAAGAGACCCAGTACTTC. It encodes CASRLPGTEETQYF.

The chain links TRBV27 to TRBJ1-4, with unresolved D. CDR3 length: 16 amino acids. Trimming removed 3 bases from V and 3 bases from J, with 14 bases in between. Germline V gives CDR1 MNHEY, CDR2 SMNVEV (reference sequence). The DNA for the CDR3 is TGTGCCAGCAGTTTGAGGGCGCACTACCCTAATGAAAAACTGTTTTTT. Its translation: CASSLRAHYPNEKLFF.

The V and J genes are TRBV2 and TRBJ2-7; D is perhaps TRBD1 or TRBD2 (6 bases each). V lost 11 bases, J lost 2 bases, and 16 bases lay in between. This CDR3 has 13 amino acids. Germline V lookup: CDR1 SNHLY, CDR2 FYNNEI. The CDR3 loop is CAAEGDQTYEQYF. The CDR3 coding sequence is TGTGCCGCGGAGGGGGACCAGACCTACGAGCAGTACTTC.

The V call is TRBV28, the J call TRBJ1-2; D uncertain. Trimming cost V 2 bases and J 9 bases, with 7 bases left between them. Germline values: CDR1 MDHEN, CDR2 SYDVKM. The CDR3 loop spans 11 amino acids. This CDR3 reads CASSLSSRYTF. The CDR3 region has the DNA TGTGCCAGCAGTTTAAGTTCCCGCTACACCTTC.

The chain is built from TRBV18 and TRBJ2-7; D tentatively fits TRBD1 or TRBD2 (6 bases each). Trimming removed 3 bases at V and 5 bases at J, with 14 bases between. CDR3 length: 14 residues. Germline CDR1 reads KGHSH; CDR2 reads LQKENI. CDR3 coding DNA: TGTGCCAGCTCACCCACAGGAGGGGGACACGAGCAGTACTTC. Amino acids: CASSPTGGGHEQYF.

This clone showed up just a few times. This chain joins TRBV5-5 and TRBJ1-2; no clear D gene. Trimming removed 0 bases at V and 8 bases at J, with 11 bases between. The CDR3 covers 13 residues. From germline, CDR1 is SGHKS and CDR2 YYEKEE (reference sequence). The CDR3 here is CASSLGLIGGYTF. The CDR3 coding sequence is TGTGCCAGCAGCTTGGGCCTAATCGGGGGCTACACCTTC. The full variable domain, in which reference TRBV5-5 and TRBJ1-2 provide the parts outside the CDR3, is DAGVTQSPTHLIKTRGQQVTLRCSPISGHKSVSWYQQVLGQGPQFIFQYYEKEERGRGNFPDRFSARQFPNYSSELNVNALLLGDSALYLCASSLGLIGGYTFGSGTRLTVV.

This clone was observed a handful of times. The J gene is TRBJ1-2, the V gene TRBV6-1; tentative D call: TRBD1 (5 bases). CDR1 MNHNS and CDR2 SASEGT come from the germline V gene. Trimming took 8 bases from V and 4 from J, leaving 20 bases between them. CDR3 size: 15 residues. As DNA, the CDR3 is TGTGCCAGCTCTCCGAACCCCGGGACTCTCTATGGCTACACCTTC. Translated: CASSPNPGTLYGYTF.

This chain uses TRBV29-1 with TRBJ2-1; 10 nucleotides line up with TRBD1. The CDR3 runs to 16 residues. Germline CDR1 and CDR2: SQVTM and ANQGSEA. Germline trimming cut 6 bases from V and 0 bases from J; bases unmatched to any gene: 8. The CDR3 nucleotides are TGCAGCGTGGCCGGGACAGGGGCGTTCTCCTACAATGAGCAGTTCTTC. Residues: CSVAGTGAFSYNEQFF.

The chain employs TRBV18 and TRBJ2-3; D uncertain. The V end was cut by 4 bases, the J end by 0 bases, with 11 bases between. Germline CDR1 reads KGHSH; CDR2 reads LQKENI. The CDR3 loop spans 15 amino acids. The CDR3 here is CASSLIAASTDTQYF. CDR3 nucleotides: TGTGCCAGCTCACTAATCGCGGCTAGCACAGATACGCAGTATTTT.